A selection of T cell receptor beta chains follows, all from one sample in a study of shared clonotypes between healthy human individuals. TCRdb's copy holds only in-frame clones and misses some; the assay was immunoSEQ multiplex PCR. The sample carries around 2.5 million clones, more than 85% recorded once. Specimen: naive CD4+ T cells from PBMCs. The receptors were gathered from a man younger than 35 in good health. Some clones in this sample may be carry-over from other donors' samples. Each CDR3 is given with its conserved first and last residue. The order of the fields is clone size, J gene, D gene, V gene, CDR3 protein, CDR3 DNA. The D gene is left open where the match is weak. Expanded clones are given a class, and other clones once, few, many or no size at all.

abundance: -; j_gene: TRBJ2-3; d_gene: -; v_gene: TRBV2; CDR3aa: CASSDPTDTQYF; CDR3nt: TGTGCCAGCAGTGATCCGACAGATACGCAGTATTTT
abundance: -; j_gene: TRBJ2-3; d_gene: -; v_gene: TRBV28; CDR3aa: CASSSTMVRYF; CDR3nt: TGTGCCAGCAGTTCGACTATGGTGCGGTATTTT
abundance: -; j_gene: TRBJ2-2; d_gene: -; v_gene: TRBV7-9; CDR3aa: CASRQEANTGELFF; CDR3nt: TGTGCCAGCAGACAAGAGGCGAACACCGGGGAGCTGTTTTTT
abundance: -; j_gene: TRBJ2-7; d_gene: -; v_gene: TRBV11-2; CDR3aa: CASSSQGYEQYF; CDR3nt: TGTGCCAGCAGTTCACAGGGCTACGAGCAGTACTTC
abundance: once; j_gene: TRBJ2-5; d_gene: TRBD2; v_gene: TRBV9; CDR3aa: CASSVAGGKETQYF; CDR3nt: TGTGCCAGCAGCGTAGCGGGAGGCAAAGAGACCCAGTACTTC
abundance: once; j_gene: TRBJ1-3; d_gene: -; v_gene: TRBV5-1; CDR3aa: CASSLDGTPGNTIYF; CDR3nt: TGCGCCAGCAGCTTAGACGGGACGCCTGGAAACACCATATATTTT
abundance: once; j_gene: TRBJ2-2; d_gene: TRBD2; v_gene: TRBV9; CDR3aa: CASSVGGLAGGPTGELFF; CDR3nt: TGTGCCAGCAGCGTAGGGGGACTAGCGGGAGGGCCAACCGGGGAGCTGTTTTTT
abundance: -; j_gene: TRBJ2-1; d_gene: TRBD2; v_gene: TRBV28; CDR3aa: CASSGTIGFDEQFF; CDR3nt: TGTGCCAGCAGTGGGACTATTGGTTTCGATGAGCAGTTCTTC
abundance: -; j_gene: TRBJ2-1; d_gene: -; v_gene: TRBV7-3; CDR3aa: CASSLSNNEQFF; CDR3nt: TGTGCCAGCAGCTTAAGTAACAATGAGCAGTTCTTC
abundance: few; j_gene: TRBJ1-2; d_gene: -; v_gene: TRBV5-4; CDR3aa: CASYTGGATYYGYTF; CDR3nt: TGTGCCAGCTACACTGGGGGCGCCACCTACTATGGCTACACCTTC
abundance: once; j_gene: TRBJ2-3; d_gene: TRBD2; v_gene: TRBV9; CDR3aa: CASSAILAGGFTDTQYF; CDR3nt: TGTGCCAGCAGCGCCATACTAGCGGGAGGTTTCACAGATACGCAGTATTTT
abundance: -; j_gene: TRBJ1-4; d_gene: -; v_gene: TRBV7-2; CDR3aa: CASSLLGQVLFF; CDR3nt: TGTGCCAGCAGCTTATTGGGGCAGGTACTGTTTTTT
abundance: -; j_gene: TRBJ2-3; d_gene: TRBD1; v_gene: TRBV5-4; CDR3aa: CASNDRGRTDTQYF; CDR3nt: TGTGCCAGCAACGACAGGGGTCGCACAGATACGCAGTATTTT
abundance: -; j_gene: TRBJ1-1; d_gene: -; v_gene: TRBV11-2; CDR3aa: CASSGAYSTEAFF; CDR3nt: TGTGCCAGCAGCGGTGCTTATAGCACTGAAGCTTTCTTT
abundance: once; j_gene: TRBJ1-2; d_gene: -; v_gene: TRBV29-1; CDR3aa: CSVAVNYGYTF; CDR3nt: TGCAGCGTTGCAGTGAACTATGGCTACACCTTC
abundance: -; j_gene: TRBJ2-3; d_gene: -; v_gene: TRBV30; CDR3aa: CAWSVLGVLTDTQYF; CDR3nt: TGTGCCTGGAGTGTACTAGGGGTGCTCACAGATACGCAGTATTTT
abundance: -; j_gene: TRBJ2-1; d_gene: -; v_gene: TRBV5-4; CDR3aa: CASSLGGVSYNEQFF; CDR3nt: TGTGCCAGCAGCTTGGGAGGGGTGAGCTACAATGAGCAGTTCTTC
abundance: -; j_gene: TRBJ2-1; d_gene: TRBD2; v_gene: TRBV5-1; CDR3aa: CASSSGTSNNNEQFF; CDR3nt: TGCGCCAGCAGCTCGGGGACTAGTAACAACAATGAGCAGTTCTTC
abundance: -; j_gene: TRBJ2-7; d_gene: -; v_gene: TRBV2; CDR3aa: CASKPSPGNSYEQYF; CDR3nt: TGTGCCAGCAAACCCTCGCCGGGGAACTCCTACGAGCAGTACTTC
abundance: -; j_gene: TRBJ2-4; d_gene: TRBD2; v_gene: TRBV4-2; CDR3aa: CASSQDRERGKNIQYF; CDR3nt: TGTGCCAGCAGCCAAGATCGGGAGCGGGGCAAAAACATTCAGTACTTC
abundance: -; j_gene: TRBJ2-2; d_gene: -; v_gene: TRBV7-8; CDR3aa: CASSPFGRAGELFF; CDR3nt: TGTGCCAGCAGCCCCTTCGGGCGGGCCGGGGAGCTGTTTTTT
abundance: -; j_gene: TRBJ1-1; d_gene: TRBD1; v_gene: TRBV19; CDR3aa: CASRNRGPGSGAFF; CDR3nt: TGTGCCAGTAGGAACAGGGGACCGGGTTCGGGCGCTTTCTTT
abundance: -; j_gene: TRBJ1-5; d_gene: -; v_gene: TRBV7-2; CDR3aa: CASSYFWGGDQPQHF; CDR3nt: TGTGCCAGCAGCTATTTCTGGGGGGGTGATCAGCCCCAGCATTTT
abundance: -; j_gene: TRBJ2-7; d_gene: TRBD2; v_gene: TRBV27; CDR3aa: CASRKIAGTFDEQYF; CDR3nt: TGTGCCAGCAGGAAAATAGCGGGAACGTTCGACGAGCAGTACTTC
abundance: once; j_gene: TRBJ2-7; d_gene: TRBD1; v_gene: TRBV7-9; CDR3aa: CASSLGTGVSYEQYF; CDR3nt: TGTGCCAGCAGCTTAGGGACAGGTGTCTCCTACGAGCAGTACTTC
abundance: -; j_gene: TRBJ2-2; d_gene: -; v_gene: TRBV5-6; CDR3aa: CASSLVPSWDTGELFF; CDR3nt: TGTGCCAGCAGCTTGGTTCCCTCCTGGGACACCGGGGAGCTGTTTTTT
abundance: -; j_gene: TRBJ2-5; d_gene: -; v_gene: TRBV7-8; CDR3aa: CASSRDQGFPRETQYF; CDR3nt: TGTGCCAGCAGCCGCGACCAGGGGTTCCCAAGGGAGACCCAGTACTTC
abundance: -; j_gene: TRBJ1-2; d_gene: -; v_gene: TRBV2; CDR3aa: CASSEALVRLISNYGYTF; CDR3nt: TGTGCCAGCAGTGAAGCGCTTGTCAGACTCATTTCTAACTATGGCTACACCTTC
abundance: -; j_gene: TRBJ1-2; d_gene: -; v_gene: TRBV5-6; CDR3aa: CASSRGAAPYGYTF; CDR3nt: TGTGCCAGCAGCCGGGGGGCTGCTCCCTATGGCTACACCTTC
abundance: -; j_gene: TRBJ1-4; d_gene: -; v_gene: TRBV5-4; CDR3aa: CASSLWQGDEKLFF; CDR3nt: TGTGCCAGCAGCTTGTGGCAGGGAGATGAAAAACTGTTTTTT
abundance: once; j_gene: TRBJ1-2; d_gene: TRBD1; v_gene: TRBV25-1; CDR3aa: CASSLGTGGAEGYTF; CDR3nt: TGTGCCAGCAGTCTAGGGACAGGGGGCGCGGAAGGCTACACCTTC
abundance: once; j_gene: TRBJ2-3; d_gene: -; v_gene: TRBV27; CDR3aa: CASSGSGWMDTQYF; CDR3nt: TGTGCCAGCAGCGGATCAGGGTGGATGGATACGCAGTATTTT
abundance: -; j_gene: TRBJ2-3; d_gene: -; v_gene: TRBV18; CDR3aa: CASSPPSGSTDTQYF; CDR3nt: TGTGCCAGCTCACCACCCTCAGGTTCCACAGATACGCAGTATTTT
abundance: -; j_gene: TRBJ1-2; d_gene: -; v_gene: TRBV5-6; CDR3aa: CASSLAQGGWYGYTF; CDR3nt: TGTGCCAGCAGCTTGGCCCAGGGTGGATGGTATGGCTACACCTTC
abundance: -; j_gene: TRBJ2-3; d_gene: -; v_gene: TRBV15; CDR3aa: CATSRAIGSGTTDTQYF; CDR3nt: TGTGCCACCAGCAGAGCAATTGGGAGCGGAACTACAGATACGCAGTATTTT
abundance: once; j_gene: TRBJ1-2; d_gene: -; v_gene: TRBV30; CDR3aa: CACIGGPNYGYTF; CDR3nt: TGTGCCTGCATCGGGGGACCTAACTATGGCTACACCTTC
abundance: few; j_gene: TRBJ1-1; d_gene: -; v_gene: TRBV20-1; CDR3aa: CSAREYGEAFF; CDR3nt: TGCAGTGCTAGAGAGTATGGTGAAGCTTTCTTT
abundance: -; j_gene: TRBJ1-2; d_gene: -; v_gene: TRBV28; CDR3aa: CASSGGRFYGYTF; CDR3nt: TGTGCCAGCTCGGGGGGGCGGTTCTATGGCTACACCTTC
abundance: -; j_gene: TRBJ2-1; d_gene: -; v_gene: TRBV5-1; CDR3aa: CASSFGSGGMDEQFF; CDR3nt: TGCGCCAGCAGCTTCGGTAGCGGTGGGATGGATGAGCAGTTCTTC
abundance: -; j_gene: TRBJ1-1; d_gene: -; v_gene: TRBV28; CDR3aa: CASSLRAAEAFF; CDR3nt: TGTGCCAGCAGTTTACGGGCAGCTGAAGCTTTCTTT
abundance: once; j_gene: TRBJ2-2; d_gene: -; v_gene: TRBV9; CDR3aa: CASSVSMNTGELFF; CDR3nt: TGTGCCAGCAGCGTATCAATGAACACCGGGGAGCTGTTTTTT